Listed below are T cell receptor beta chains from one sample, sequenced in a study of technical replicates of blood from a handful of donors. The data were produced by immunoSEQ multiplex PCR, yet TCRdb's version contains in-frame clones alone and is incomplete. Found here are some 84,000 clones, 90% to 95% of them singletons; the top ten hold 0.39%. Sequencing was performed on T cells isolated from PBMCs. The receptors were sampled from a human donor in good health. CDR3s include the opening cysteine and the closing phenylalanine or tryptophan. Each record gives: D gene, clone size, V gene, J gene, CDR3 protein, CDR3 DNA. The D gene is left open where the match is weak. Rows give clone size only sometimes, using once, few, many, or a class for an expanded clone.

d_call: TRBD1
clone_size: -
v_call: TRBV11-2
j_call: TRBJ2-1
cdr3_aa: CASSSTGVGEQFF
cdr3_nt: TGTGCCAGCAGCTCCACAGGGGTAGGTGAGCAGTTCTTC

d_call: -
clone_size: few
v_call: TRBV2
j_call: TRBJ1-5
cdr3_aa: CASSQISDSYSNQPQHF
cdr3_nt: TGTGCCAGCAGCCAAATCTCAGACTCCTATAGCAATCAGCCCCAGCATTTT

d_call: TRBD1
clone_size: -
v_call: TRBV9
j_call: TRBJ1-2
cdr3_aa: CASSVAGTAYGYTF
cdr3_nt: TGTGCCAGCAGCGTAGCGGGGACAGCCTATGGCTACACCTTC

d_call: TRBD2
clone_size: -
v_call: TRBV6-5
j_call: TRBJ2-3
cdr3_aa: CASSYQLAGTDTQYF
cdr3_nt: TGTGCCAGCAGTTATCAACTAGCGGGCACAGATACGCAGTATTTT

d_call: TRBD2
clone_size: -
v_call: TRBV5-4
j_call: TRBJ2-7
cdr3_aa: CASSQGLAESYEQYF
cdr3_nt: TGTGCCAGCAGCCAGGGACTAGCGGAATCCTACGAGCAGTACTTC

d_call: -
clone_size: -
v_call: TRBV5-1
j_call: TRBJ1-1
cdr3_aa: CASSLYKTGNTEAFF
cdr3_nt: TGCGCCAGCAGCTTATATAAAACAGGGAACACTGAAGCTTTCTTT

d_call: TRBD2
clone_size: -
v_call: TRBV5-8
j_call: TRBJ2-1
cdr3_aa: CASSLRAGEVTYNEQFF
cdr3_nt: TGTGCCAGCAGCTTGCGGGCGGGAGAAGTAACCTACAATGAGCAGTTCTTC

d_call: TRBD2
clone_size: -
v_call: TRBV11-2
j_call: TRBJ2-1
cdr3_aa: CASSSSGSGNEQFF
cdr3_nt: TGTGCCAGCAGCTCTAGCGGGAGTGGCAATGAGCAGTTCTTC

d_call: TRBD1
clone_size: -
v_call: TRBV6-6
j_call: TRBJ1-3
cdr3_aa: CASSYSSSGTGSFF
cdr3_nt: TGTGCCAGCAGTTACAGCTCCTCCGGGACAGGGTCTTTTTTT

d_call: -
clone_size: -
v_call: TRBV15
j_call: TRBJ1-1
cdr3_aa: CATSRSLPRGFSEAFF
cdr3_nt: TGTGCCACCAGCCGGAGCTTACCGCGGGGTTTCTCTGAAGCTTTCTTT

d_call: -
clone_size: -
v_call: TRBV6-5
j_call: TRBJ1-2
cdr3_aa: CASSSPAYGYTF
cdr3_nt: TGTGCCAGCAGTTCCCCAGCGTATGGCTACACCTTC

d_call: -
clone_size: -
v_call: TRBV18
j_call: TRBJ1-1
cdr3_aa: CASSPYREEAFF
cdr3_nt: TGTGCCAGCTCACCATACAGGGAAGAAGCTTTCTTT

d_call: TRBD2
clone_size: -
v_call: TRBV28
j_call: TRBJ2-7
cdr3_aa: CASTTSGSFSYEQYF
cdr3_nt: TGTGCCAGCACCACCAGCGGGAGTTTTTCCTACGAGCAGTACTTC

d_call: TRBD1
clone_size: -
v_call: TRBV5-5
j_call: TRBJ2-7
cdr3_aa: CASNWGQGGYEQYF
cdr3_nt: TGTGCCAGCAACTGGGGACAGGGGGGCTACGAGCAGTACTTC

d_call: -
clone_size: -
v_call: TRBV11-3
j_call: TRBJ1-1
cdr3_aa: CASSLDWPSRVTEAFF
cdr3_nt: TGTGCCAGCAGCTTAGATTGGCCATCTCGGGTCACTGAAGCTTTCTTT

d_call: TRBD1
clone_size: -
v_call: TRBV10-3
j_call: TRBJ1-4
cdr3_aa: CAISGGGYTGGSEKLFF
cdr3_nt: TGTGCCATCAGTGGAGGAGGTTATACAGGGGGCTCTGAAAAACTGTTTTTT

d_call: TRBD1
clone_size: -
v_call: TRBV9
j_call: TRBJ1-3
cdr3_aa: CASSGLLGQGVAGNTIYF
cdr3_nt: TGTGCCAGCAGCGGACTCTTAGGACAGGGGGTTGCTGGAAACACCATATATTTT

d_call: TRBD2
clone_size: few
v_call: TRBV19
j_call: TRBJ2-2
cdr3_aa: CASRPGLAANTGELFF
cdr3_nt: TGTGCCAGTAGACCAGGACTAGCGGCGAACACCGGGGAGCTGTTTTTT

d_call: -
clone_size: -
v_call: TRBV7-2
j_call: TRBJ2-7
cdr3_aa: CASSLWETRGYSYEQYF
cdr3_nt: TGTGCCAGCAGCCTATGGGAAACGAGGGGGTATTCCTACGAGCAGTACTTC

d_call: -
clone_size: once
v_call: TRBV2
j_call: TRBJ2-5
cdr3_aa: CASSEALRGTSETQYF
cdr3_nt: TGTGCCAGCAGTGAAGCGCTTCGGGGGACGAGTGAGACCCAGTACTTC

d_call: TRBD2
clone_size: -
v_call: TRBV30
j_call: TRBJ2-3
cdr3_aa: CACTIAGGLRDTQYF
cdr3_nt: TGTGCCTGTACTATAGCGGGAGGGCTTAGAGATACGCAGTATTTT

d_call: -
clone_size: -
v_call: TRBV14
j_call: TRBJ2-3
cdr3_aa: CASSLLQGDTQYF
cdr3_nt: TGTGCCAGCAGCCTGCTACAGGGAGATACGCAGTATTTT

d_call: -
clone_size: -
v_call: TRBV13
j_call: TRBJ1-1
cdr3_aa: CATLRRPESTEAFF
cdr3_nt: TGTGCCACCCTAAGACGGCCGGAGAGTACTGAAGCTTTCTTT